This T cell receptor (beta chain) was observed in a study of blood T cell repertoires in COVID-19. Across the study: PBMCs, B-cell-depleted T cells, or T cells provided the cDNA or gDNA that made up the material.

This CDR3 comprises 14 residues. V trimming: 7 bases; J trimming: 4 bases; junction bases outside the gene matches: 5. Germline CDR1 is LGHDT and CDR2 is YNNKEL (reference sequence). The table came from immunoSEQ multiplex PCR; TCRdb's copy has only in-frame clones and leaves some out. Among about 200,000 clones listed, just under 85% were seen once. The receptor's source is a human donor with acute or convalescent COVID-19. The donor label of this sample is uncertain. Sample: peripheral blood. The V gene is TRBV3-1 (or the pseudogene TRBV3-2), the J gene TRBJ1-3; 9 bases line up with TRBD1. The CDR3 reads CASTMTGGGNTIYF. The DNA for the CDR3 is TGTGCCAGCACAATGACAGGGGGAGGAAACACCATATATTTT.